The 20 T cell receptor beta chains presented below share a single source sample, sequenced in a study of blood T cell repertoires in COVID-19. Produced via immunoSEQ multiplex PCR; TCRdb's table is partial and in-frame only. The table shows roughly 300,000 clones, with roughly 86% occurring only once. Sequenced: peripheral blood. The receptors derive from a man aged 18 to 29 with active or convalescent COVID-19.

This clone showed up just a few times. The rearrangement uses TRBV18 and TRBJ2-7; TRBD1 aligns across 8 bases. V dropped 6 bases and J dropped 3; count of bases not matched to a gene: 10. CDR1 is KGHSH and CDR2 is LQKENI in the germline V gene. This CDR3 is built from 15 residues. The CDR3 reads CASSPVVDRDYEQYF. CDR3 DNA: TGTGCCAGCTCGCCGGTCGTGGACAGGGACTACGAGCAGTACTTC.

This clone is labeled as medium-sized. Here the CDR3 reads CASALIAGHTDTQYF. In DNA, the CDR3 is TGTGCCAGCGCCCTTATAGCGGGACACACAGATACGCAGTATTTT. The chain couples TRBV6-5 to TRBJ2-3; 8 bases line up with TRBD2. The germline CDR1 and CDR2 sequences are MNHEY and SVGAGI. The V and J ends lost 8 bases and 2 bases, in that order; junction bases with no gene match: 9. The CDR3 has 15 residues.

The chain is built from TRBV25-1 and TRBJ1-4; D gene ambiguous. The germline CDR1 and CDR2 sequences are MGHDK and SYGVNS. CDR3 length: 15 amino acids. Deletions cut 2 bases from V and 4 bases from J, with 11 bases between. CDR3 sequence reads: CASSESLVVNEKLFF. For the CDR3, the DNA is TGTGCCAGCAGTGAAAGTCTGGTAGTTAATGAAAAACTGTTTTTT.

The CDR3 is CASSLPSGETQYF. CDR3 DNA sequence: TGCGCCAGCAGCCTCCCCTCGGGAGAGACCCAGTACTTC. V is TRBV5-1 and J is TRBJ2-5; no definite D call. CDR3 length: 13 amino acids. Between the trimmed V and J ends, which lost 4 bases and 4 bases, there was a span of 11 bases. Germline assignment: CDR1 SGHRS and CDR2 YFSETQ.

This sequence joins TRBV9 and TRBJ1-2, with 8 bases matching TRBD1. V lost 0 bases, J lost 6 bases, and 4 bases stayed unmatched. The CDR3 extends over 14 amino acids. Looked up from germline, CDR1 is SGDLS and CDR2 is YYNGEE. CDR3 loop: CASSVARQGNGYTF. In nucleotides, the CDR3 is TGTGCCAGCAGCGTAGCGAGACAGGGGAATGGCTACACCTTC. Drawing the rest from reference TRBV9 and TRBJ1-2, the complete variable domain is DSGVTQTPKHLITATGQRVTLRCSPRSGDLSVYWYQQSLDQGLQFLIQYYNGEERAKGNILERFSAQQFPDLHSELNLSSLELGDSALYFCASSVARQGNGYTFGSGTRLTVV.

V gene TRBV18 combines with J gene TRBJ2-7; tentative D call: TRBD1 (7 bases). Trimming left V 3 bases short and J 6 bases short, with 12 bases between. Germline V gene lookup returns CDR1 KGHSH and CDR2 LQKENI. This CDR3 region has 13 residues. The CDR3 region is CASSPSGGGEQYF. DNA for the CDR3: TGTGCCAGCTCACCTTCAGGGGGAGGCGAGCAGTACTTC.

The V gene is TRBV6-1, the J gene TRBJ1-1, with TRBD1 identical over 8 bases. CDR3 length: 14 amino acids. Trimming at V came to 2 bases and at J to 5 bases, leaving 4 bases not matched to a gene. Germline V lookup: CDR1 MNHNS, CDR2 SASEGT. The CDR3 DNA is TGTGCCAGCAGTGAAAGCAGGGGGCGAACTGAAGCTTTCTTT. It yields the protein CASSESRGRTEAFF.

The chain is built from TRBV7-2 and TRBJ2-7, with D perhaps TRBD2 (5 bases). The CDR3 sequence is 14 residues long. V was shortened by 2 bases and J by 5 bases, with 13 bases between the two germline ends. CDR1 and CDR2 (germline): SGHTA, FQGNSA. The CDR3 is CASSLRGIGDEQYF. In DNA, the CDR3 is TGTGCCAGCAGCTTACGGGGAATCGGTGACGAGCAGTACTTC. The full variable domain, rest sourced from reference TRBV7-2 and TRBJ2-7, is GAGVSQSPSNKVTEKGKDVELRCDPISGHTALYWYRQSLGQGLEFLIYFQGNSAPDKSGLPSDRFSAERTGGSVSTLTIQRTQQEDSAVYLCASSLRGIGDEQYFGPGTRLTVT.

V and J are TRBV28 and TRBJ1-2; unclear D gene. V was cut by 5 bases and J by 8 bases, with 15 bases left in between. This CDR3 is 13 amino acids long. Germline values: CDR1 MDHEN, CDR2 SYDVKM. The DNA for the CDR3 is TGTGCCAGCAGTCGGAGCGCGTGGGTCGGCTACACCTTC. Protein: CASSRSAWVGYTF.

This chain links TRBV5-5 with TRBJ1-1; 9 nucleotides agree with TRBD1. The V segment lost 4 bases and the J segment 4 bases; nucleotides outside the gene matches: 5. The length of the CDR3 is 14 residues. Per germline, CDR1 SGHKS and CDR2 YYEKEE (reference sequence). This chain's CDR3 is CASSRLTGGTEAFF. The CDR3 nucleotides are TGTGCCAGCAGCCGCCTGACAGGGGGCACTGAAGCTTTCTTT.

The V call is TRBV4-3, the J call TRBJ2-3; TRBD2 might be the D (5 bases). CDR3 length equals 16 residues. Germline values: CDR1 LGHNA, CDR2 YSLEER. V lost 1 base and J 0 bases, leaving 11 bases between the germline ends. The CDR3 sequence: CASSQGTGISTDTQYF. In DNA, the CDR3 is TGCGCCAGCAGCCAAGGGACTGGAATTAGCACAGATACGCAGTATTTT.

The CDR3 reads CASSPQGLESYEQYF. DNA of the CDR3: TGTGCCAGCAGCCCACAGGGACTAGAATCCTACGAGCAGTACTTC. The chain joins TRBV13 to TRBJ2-7; 8 bases line up with TRBD2. Looked up from germline, CDR1 is PRHDT and CDR2 is FYEKMQ (reference sequence). V shed 5 bases, J shed 1 base, and the junction held 7 bases outside the gene matches. There are 15 residues in the CDR3.

This CDR3 is CASGLVGGYTF. In nucleotides, the CDR3 is TGTGCTAGTGGTTTGGTCGGTGGCTACACCTTC. J is TRBJ1-2 and V is TRBV12-5; D call uncertain. The CDR3 has 11 amino acids. V was cut by 0 bases and J by 7 bases, with 3 bases left in between. Germline CDR1 reads LGHNT; CDR2 reads FRNRAP.

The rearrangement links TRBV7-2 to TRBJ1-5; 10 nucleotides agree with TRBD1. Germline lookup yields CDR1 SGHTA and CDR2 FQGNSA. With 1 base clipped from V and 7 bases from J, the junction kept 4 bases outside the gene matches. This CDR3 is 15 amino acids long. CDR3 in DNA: TGTGCCAGCAGCTTAGTTGGGACAGGGGACCAGCCCCAGCATTTT. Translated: CASSLVGTGDQPQHF.

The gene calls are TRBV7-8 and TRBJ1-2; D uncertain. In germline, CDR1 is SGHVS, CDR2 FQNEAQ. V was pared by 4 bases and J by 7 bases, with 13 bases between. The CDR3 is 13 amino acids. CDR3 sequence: CASSSIALRGYTF. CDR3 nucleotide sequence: TGTGCCAGCAGCTCGATAGCACTCCGTGGCTACACCTTC.

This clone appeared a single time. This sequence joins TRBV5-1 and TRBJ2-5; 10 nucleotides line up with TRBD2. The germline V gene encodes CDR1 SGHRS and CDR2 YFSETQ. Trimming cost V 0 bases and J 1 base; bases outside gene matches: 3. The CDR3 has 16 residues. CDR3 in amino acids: CASSLAASGGQETQYF. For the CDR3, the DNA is TGCGCCAGCAGCTTGGCCGCTAGCGGGGGCCAAGAGACCCAGTACTTC.

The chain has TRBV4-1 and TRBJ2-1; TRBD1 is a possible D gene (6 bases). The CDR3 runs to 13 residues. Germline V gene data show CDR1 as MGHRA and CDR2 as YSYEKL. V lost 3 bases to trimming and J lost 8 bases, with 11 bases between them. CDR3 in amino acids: CASSHRTADEQFF. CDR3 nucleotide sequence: TGCGCCAGCAGCCACCGGACAGCAGATGAGCAGTTCTTC.

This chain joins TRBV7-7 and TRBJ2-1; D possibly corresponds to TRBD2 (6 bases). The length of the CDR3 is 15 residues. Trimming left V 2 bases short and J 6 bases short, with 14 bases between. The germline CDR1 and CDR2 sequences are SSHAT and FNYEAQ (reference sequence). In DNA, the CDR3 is TGTGCCAGCAGCTTAATGCGGGGAGCTGGCAATGAGCAGTTCTTC. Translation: CASSLMRGAGNEQFF. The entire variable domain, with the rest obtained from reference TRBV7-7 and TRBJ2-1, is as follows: GAGVSQSPRYKVTKRGQDVTLRCDPISSHATLYWYQQALGQGPEFLTYFNYEAQPDKSGLPSDRFSAERPEGSISTLTIQRTEQRDSAMYRCASSLMRGAGNEQFFGPGTRLTVL.

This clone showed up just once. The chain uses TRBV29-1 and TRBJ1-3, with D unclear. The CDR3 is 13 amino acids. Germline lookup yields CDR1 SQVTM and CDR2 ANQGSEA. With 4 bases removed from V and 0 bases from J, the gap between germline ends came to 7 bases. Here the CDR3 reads CSVVPNSGNTIYF. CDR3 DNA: TGCAGCGTTGTCCCCAACTCTGGAAACACCATATATTTT.

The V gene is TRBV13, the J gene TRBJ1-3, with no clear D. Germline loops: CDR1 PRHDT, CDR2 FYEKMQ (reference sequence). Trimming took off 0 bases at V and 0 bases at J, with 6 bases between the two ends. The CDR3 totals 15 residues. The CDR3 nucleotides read TGTGCCAGCAGCTTAGGTCTTCTCTCTGGAAACACCATATATTTT. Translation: CASSLGLLSGNTIYF.